This record looks at one T cell receptor beta chain sequence and its context. The antigen remains unidentified. This entry comes from a study of OX40 agonist ivuxolimab in advanced cancers. Study outcomes and limitations: The investigators did not determine what antigen specificity the expanded peripheral T cells had. Dosing at 0.1 to 3.0 mg/kg was accompanied by clonal expansion of CD4+ and CD8+ blood T cells by week 6. Averaged across samples, CD8+ T cells carried more expanded clones than CD4+ did.

Method: immunoSEQ multiplex PCR; TCRdb's copy keeps in-frame clones and lacks some. The table records around 74,000 clones, under 90% of them present only once. This CDR3 spans 13 amino acids. V gave up 4 bases and J gave up 1 base, with 7 bases separating them. The germline CDR1 and CDR2 sequences are KGHSH and LQKENI. The sample in question was CD4+ or CD8+ T cells sorted from blood, obtained in a trial of the OX40 agonist ivuxolimab. This chain uses TRBV18 with TRBJ1-1; D is uncertain. The TCR originated in an adult with an advanced solid tumor such as melanoma, head and neck, liver or kidney cancer. CDR3 sequence (DNA): TGTGCCAGCTCACAGGGTGGGAACACTGAAGCTTTCTTT. Amino acid sequence: CASSQGGNTEAFF.